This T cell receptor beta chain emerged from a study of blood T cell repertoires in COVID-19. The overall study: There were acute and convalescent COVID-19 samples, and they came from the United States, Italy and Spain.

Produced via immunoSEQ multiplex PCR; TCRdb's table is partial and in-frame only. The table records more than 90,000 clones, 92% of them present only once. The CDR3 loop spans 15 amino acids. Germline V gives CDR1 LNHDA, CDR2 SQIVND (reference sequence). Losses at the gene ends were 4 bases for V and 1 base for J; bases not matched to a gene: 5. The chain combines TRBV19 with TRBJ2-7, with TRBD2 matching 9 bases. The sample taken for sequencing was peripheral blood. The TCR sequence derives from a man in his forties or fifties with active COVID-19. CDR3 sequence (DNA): TGTGCCAGTAGTAAAACTAGCGGGCCTTCCTACGAGCAGTACTTC. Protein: CASSKTSGPSYEQYF.